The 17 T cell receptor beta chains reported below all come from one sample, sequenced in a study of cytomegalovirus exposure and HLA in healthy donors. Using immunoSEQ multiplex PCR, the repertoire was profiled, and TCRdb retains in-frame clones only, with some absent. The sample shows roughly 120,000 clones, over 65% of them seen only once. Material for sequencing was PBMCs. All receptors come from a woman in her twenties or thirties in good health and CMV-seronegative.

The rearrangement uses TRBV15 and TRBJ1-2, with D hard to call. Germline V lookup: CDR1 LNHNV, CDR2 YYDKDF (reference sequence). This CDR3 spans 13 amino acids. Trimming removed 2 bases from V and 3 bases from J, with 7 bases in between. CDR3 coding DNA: TGTGCCACCAGCAGAACGGGTGACTATGGCTACACCTTC. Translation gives CATSRTGDYGYTF.

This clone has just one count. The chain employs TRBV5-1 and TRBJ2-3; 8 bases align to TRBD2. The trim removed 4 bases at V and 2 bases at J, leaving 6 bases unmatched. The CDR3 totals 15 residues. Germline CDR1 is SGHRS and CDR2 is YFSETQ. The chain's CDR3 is CASSIGGDHTDTQYF. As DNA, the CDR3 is TGCGCCAGCAGCATCGGGGGGGATCACACAGATACGCAGTATTTT. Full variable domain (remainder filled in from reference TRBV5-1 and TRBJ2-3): KAGVTQTPRYLIKTRGQQVTLSCSPISGHRSVSWYQQTPGQGLQFLFEYFSETQRNKGNFPGRFSGRQFSNSRSEMNVSTLELGDSALYLCASSIGGDHTDTQYFGPGTRLTVL.

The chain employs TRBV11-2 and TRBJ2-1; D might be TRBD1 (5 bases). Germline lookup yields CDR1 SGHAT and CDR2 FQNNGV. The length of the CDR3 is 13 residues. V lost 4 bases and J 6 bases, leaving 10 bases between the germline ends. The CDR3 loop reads CASSSGHFNEQFF. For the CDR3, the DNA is TGTGCCAGCAGCTCCGGACACTTCAATGAGCAGTTCTTC.

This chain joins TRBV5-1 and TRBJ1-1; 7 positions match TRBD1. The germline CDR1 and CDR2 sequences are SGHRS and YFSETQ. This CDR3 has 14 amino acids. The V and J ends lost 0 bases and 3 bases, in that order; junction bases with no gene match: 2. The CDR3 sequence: CASSLVGTDTEAFF. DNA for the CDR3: TGCGCCAGCAGCTTGGTAGGGACAGACACTGAAGCTTTCTTT. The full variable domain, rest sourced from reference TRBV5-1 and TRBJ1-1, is KAGVTQTPRYLIKTRGQQVTLSCSPISGHRSVSWYQQTPGQGLQFLFEYFSETQRNKGNFPGRFSGRQFSNSRSEMNVSTLELGDSALYLCASSLVGTDTEAFFGQGTRLTVV.

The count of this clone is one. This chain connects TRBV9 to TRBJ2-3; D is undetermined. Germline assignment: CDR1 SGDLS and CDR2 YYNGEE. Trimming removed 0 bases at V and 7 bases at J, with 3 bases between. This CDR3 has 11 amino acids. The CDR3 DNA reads TGTGCCAGCAGCGTAGATAATACGCAGTATTTT. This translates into CASSVDNTQYF. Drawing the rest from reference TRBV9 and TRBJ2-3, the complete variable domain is DSGVTQTPKHLITATGQRVTLRCSPRSGDLSVYWYQQSLDQGLQFLIQYYNGEERAKGNILERFSAQQFPDLHSELNLSSLELGDSALYFCASSVDNTQYFGPGTRLTVL.

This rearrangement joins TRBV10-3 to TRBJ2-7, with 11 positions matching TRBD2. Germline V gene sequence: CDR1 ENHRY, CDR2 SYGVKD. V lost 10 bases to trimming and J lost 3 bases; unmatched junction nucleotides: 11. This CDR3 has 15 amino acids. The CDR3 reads CATVTLAGGLYEQYF. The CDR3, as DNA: TGTGCCACCGTCACTCTAGCGGGGGGTCTCTACGAGCAGTACTTC.

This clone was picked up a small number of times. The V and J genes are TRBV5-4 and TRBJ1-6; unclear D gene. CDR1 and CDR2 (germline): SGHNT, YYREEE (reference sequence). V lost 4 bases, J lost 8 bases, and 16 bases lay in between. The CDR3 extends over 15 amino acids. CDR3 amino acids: CASSRTQVVDSPLHF. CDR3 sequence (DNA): TGTGCCAGCAGCCGAACCCAGGTGGTCGATTCACCCCTCCACTTT.

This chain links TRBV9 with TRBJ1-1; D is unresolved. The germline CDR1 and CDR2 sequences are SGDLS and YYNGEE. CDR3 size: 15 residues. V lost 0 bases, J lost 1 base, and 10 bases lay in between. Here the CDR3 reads CASSVGGFGNTEAFF. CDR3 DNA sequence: TGTGCCAGCAGCGTAGGCGGGTTCGGGAACACTGAAGCTTTCTTT.

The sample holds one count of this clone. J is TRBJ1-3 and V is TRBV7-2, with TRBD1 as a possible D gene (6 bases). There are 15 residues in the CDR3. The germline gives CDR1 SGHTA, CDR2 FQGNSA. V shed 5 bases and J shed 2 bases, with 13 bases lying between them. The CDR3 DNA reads TGTGCCAGCAGCCCAAGCAGGGGCGCTGGAAACACCATATATTTT. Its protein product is CASSPSRGAGNTIYF.

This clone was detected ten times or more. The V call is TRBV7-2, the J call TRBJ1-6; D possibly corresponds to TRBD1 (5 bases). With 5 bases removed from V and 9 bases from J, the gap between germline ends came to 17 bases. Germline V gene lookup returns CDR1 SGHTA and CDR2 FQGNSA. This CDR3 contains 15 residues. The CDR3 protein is CASSPGPGSGSPLHF. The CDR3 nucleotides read TGTGCCAGCAGCCCAGGGCCCGGATCGGGTTCACCCCTCCACTTT. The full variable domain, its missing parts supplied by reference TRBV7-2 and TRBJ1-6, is GAGVSQSPSNKVTEKGKDVELRCDPISGHTALYWYRQSLGQGLEFLIYFQGNSAPDKSGLPSDRFSAERTGGSVSTLTIQRTQQEDSAVYLCASSPGPGSGSPLHFGNGTRLTVT.

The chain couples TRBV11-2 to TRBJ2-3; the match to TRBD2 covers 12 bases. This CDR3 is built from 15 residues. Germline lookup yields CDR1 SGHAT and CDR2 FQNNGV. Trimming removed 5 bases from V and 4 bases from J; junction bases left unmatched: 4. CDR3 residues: CASSRTSGVADTQYF. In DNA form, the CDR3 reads TGTGCCAGCAGCAGGACTAGCGGGGTGGCAGATACGCAGTATTTT.

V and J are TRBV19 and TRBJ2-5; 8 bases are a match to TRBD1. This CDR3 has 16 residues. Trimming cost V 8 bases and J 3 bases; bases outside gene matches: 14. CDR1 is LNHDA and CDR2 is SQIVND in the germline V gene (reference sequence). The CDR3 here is CASSGTGRVTEETQYF. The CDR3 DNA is TGTGCCAGTTCCGGGACAGGCCGCGTTACGGAAGAGACCCAGTACTTC.

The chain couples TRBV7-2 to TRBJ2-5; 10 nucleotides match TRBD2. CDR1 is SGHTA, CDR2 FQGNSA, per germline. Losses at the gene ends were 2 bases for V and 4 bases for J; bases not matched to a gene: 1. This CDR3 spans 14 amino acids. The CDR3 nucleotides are TGTGCCAGCAGCTTATCTAGCGGGGGAGAGACCCAGTACTTC. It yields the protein CASSLSSGGETQYF. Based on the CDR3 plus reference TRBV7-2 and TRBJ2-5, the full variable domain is GAGVSQSPSNKVTEKGKDVELRCDPISGHTALYWYRQSLGQGLEFLIYFQGNSAPDKSGLPSDRFSAERTGGSVSTLTIQRTQQEDSAVYLCASSLSSGGETQYFGPGTRLLVL.

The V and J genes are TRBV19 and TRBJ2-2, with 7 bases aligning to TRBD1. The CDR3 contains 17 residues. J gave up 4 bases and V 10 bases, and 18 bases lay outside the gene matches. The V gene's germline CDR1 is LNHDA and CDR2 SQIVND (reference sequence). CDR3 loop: CAKSVGETGCITGELFF. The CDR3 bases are TGTGCCAAATCGGTTGGGGAGACAGGGTGTATCACCGGGGAGCTGTTTTTT.

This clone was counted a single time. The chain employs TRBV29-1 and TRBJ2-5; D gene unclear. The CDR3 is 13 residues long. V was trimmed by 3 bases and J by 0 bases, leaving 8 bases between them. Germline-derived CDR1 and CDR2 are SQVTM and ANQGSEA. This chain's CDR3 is CSVEMAYQETQYF. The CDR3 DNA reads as TGCAGCGTTGAGATGGCTTACCAAGAGACCCAGTACTTC.

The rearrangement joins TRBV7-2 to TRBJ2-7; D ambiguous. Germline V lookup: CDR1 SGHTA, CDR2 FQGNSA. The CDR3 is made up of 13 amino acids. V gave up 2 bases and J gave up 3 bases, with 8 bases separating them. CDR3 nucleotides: TGTGCCAGCAGCTTATCCTCGGGCTACGAGCAGTACTTC. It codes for CASSLSSGYEQYF. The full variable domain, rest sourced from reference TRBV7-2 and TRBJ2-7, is GAGVSQSPSNKVTEKGKDVELRCDPISGHTALYWYRQSLGQGLEFLIYFQGNSAPDKSGLPSDRFSAERTGGSVSTLTIQRTQQEDSAVYLCASSLSSGYEQYFGPGTRLTVT.

The CDR3 spells CASSPSAGSYNSPLHF. The CDR3 bases are TGCGCCAGCAGCCCCTCGGCGGGCTCCTATAATTCACCCCTCCACTTT. The chain links TRBV5-1 to TRBJ1-6; D is unclear. The V gene's germline CDR1 is SGHRS and CDR2 YFSETQ. V lost 4 bases and J 0 bases, leaving 11 bases between the germline ends. The CDR3 runs 16 residues.